The 4 T cell receptor beta chains reported below all come from one sample, sequenced in a study of CD8+CD57+ T cells in acquired aplastic anemia. Those patients picked for sequencing had displayed CD8+CD57+ cell expansion on flow cytometry. The use of genomic DNA as template underpinned the TCR beta VDJ and CDR3 profiling. TCRdb independently ran MiXCR on the reads; one entry per CDR3 protein. The table records more than 150,000 distinct CDR3 sequences, 48% of them present only once. The sequencing input was sorted CD4+, CD8+, or CD8+CD57+ T cells (not recorded which) from PBMCs. The source is a human donor with aplastic anemia.

The J gene is TRBJ1-1, the V gene TRBV29-1; TRBD1 matches at 8 bases. This CDR3 has 13 residues. Losses at the gene ends were 4 bases for V and 0 bases for J; bases not matched to a gene: 1. Germline V CDR1 and CDR2: SQVTM, ANQGSEA. The CDR3 coding sequence is TGCAGCGTTGGGGACAGGTTGAACACTGAAGCTTTCTTT. This gives the protein CSVGDRLNTEAFF.

There are many counts of this clonotype. The chain couples TRBV11-2 to TRBJ2-7; D might be TRBD1 (6 bases). Trimming pared 7 bases from V and 6 bases from J, leaving 10 bases between. This CDR3 comprises 11 residues. From germline, CDR1 is SGHAT and CDR2 FQNNGV. CDR3 amino acids: CASTQGSEQYF. The CDR3 coding sequence is TGTGCCAGCACCCAGGGGAGCGAGCAGTACTTC.

This clonotype was observed a single time. Just one base apart from a much larger clone, this may be a read error. The chain is built from TRBV7-3 and TRBJ2-2, with 7 bases lining up with TRBD1. From germline, CDR1 is SGHTA and CDR2 FQGTGA. The length of the CDR3 is 15 residues. CDR3 DNA: TGTGCCAGCAGCTTAACAGGGGGCAGCACCGGGGAGCTGATTTTT. Its protein is CASSLTGGSTGELIF.

The chain links TRBV29-1 to TRBJ2-4, with D perhaps matching TRBD1 (6 bases). The CDR3 covers 11 residues. Trimming left V 6 bases short and J 7 bases short, with 10 bases between. Germline-derived CDR1 and CDR2 are SQVTM and ANQGSEA. The CDR3 DNA follows: TGCAGCGTCGGCCAGGGGAACATTCAGTACTTC. Its translation is CSVGQGNIQYF.